Below are 27 T cell receptor beta chains sequenced from a single sample in a study of T cells in localized non-small cell lung cancer. Sequencing was performed with immunoSEQ multiplex PCR; in TCRdb, only in-frame clones are kept and a portion is missing. The data contain approximately 5,200 clones, 40% to 45% of them singletons. The starting material was lung tumor tissue, obtained before any cancer treatment. The receptors originated from a man between 40 and 75 years old with stage I lung adenocarcinoma.

The chain joins TRBV11-3 to TRBJ1-1; 7 bases agree with TRBD1. Germline V gene sequence: CDR1 SGHNT, CDR2 YENEEA. V lost 1 base, J lost 5 bases, and 7 bases stayed unmatched. The CDR3 sequence is 15 residues long. CDR3 region: CASSLGGTAGTEAFF. The CDR3 nucleotides are TGTGCCAGCAGCTTAGGTGGGACAGCGGGGACTGAAGCTTTCTTT.

This chain uses TRBV10-3 with TRBJ2-2; maybe TRBD2 (5 bases). In germline, CDR1 is ENHRY, CDR2 SYGVKD. The CDR3 consists of 17 residues. The ends were cut back, 6 bases at V and 2 bases at J, with 19 bases in the middle. The CDR3 is CAIRRTEEVRNTGELFF. Here the CDR3 DNA reads TGTGCCATCAGACGGACGGAGGAGGTGAGAAACACCGGGGAGCTGTTTTTT.

The chain couples TRBV14 to TRBJ1-6, with 8 positions matching TRBD1. CDR1 SGHDN and CDR2 FVKESK come from the germline V gene. V shed 1 base and J 11 bases; nucleotides not matched to a gene: 7. The CDR3 totals 15 residues. CDR3 in amino acids: CASSQAGTGKAPLHF. For the CDR3, the DNA is TGTGCCAGCAGCCAAGCCGGGACAGGAAAGGCACCCCTCCACTTT.

V gene TRBV18 combines with J gene TRBJ2-1; 9 bases are shared with TRBD2. J lost 1 base, V lost 3 bases, and 10 bases had no gene match. This CDR3 comprises 18 residues. Germline V gives CDR1 KGHSH, CDR2 LQKENI. DNA of the CDR3: TGTGCCAGCTCACCCTTTAGCCTAGCGGGGACATCCTACAATGAGCAGTTCTTC. It specifies CASSPFSLAGTSYNEQFF. The full variable domain, completed using reference TRBV18 and TRBJ2-1, is NAGVMQNPRHLVRRRGQEARLRCSPMKGHSHVYWYRQLPEEGLKFMVYLQKENIIDESGMPKERFSAEFPKEGPSILRIQQVVRGDSAAYFCASSPFSLAGTSYNEQFFGPGTRLTVL.

This chain uses TRBV18 with TRBJ1-1; the match to TRBD1 covers 7 bases. Germline CDR1 KGHSH, CDR2 LQKENI. The CDR3 has 14 amino acids. V lost 3 bases to trimming and J lost 3 bases; unmatched junction nucleotides: 4. Written as DNA, the CDR3 is TGTGCCAGCTCACCGGGACAGCTGCACACTGAAGCTTTCTTT. Its protein product is CASSPGQLHTEAFF.

The V and J genes are TRBV29-1 and TRBJ2-5; D is perhaps TRBD1 (5 bases). The CDR3 sequence is 12 residues long. V was clipped by 3 bases and J by 5 bases, with 10 bases between them. Germline CDR1 SQVTM, CDR2 ANQGSEA. The CDR3 DNA follows: TGCAGCGTTGATCAGGGTGGCGAGACCCAGTACTTC. Translating it yields CSVDQGGETQYF.

This clone was recorded a few times. This chain links TRBV18 with TRBJ2-1; no definite D call. The germline CDR1 and CDR2 sequences are KGHSH and LQKENI. Trimming shortened V by 3 bases and J by 3 bases, and 9 bases separated the two germline ends. This CDR3 comprises 14 residues. CDR3 sequence: CASSPSMDYNEQFF. Here the CDR3 DNA reads TGTGCCAGCTCACCGAGTATGGACTACAATGAGCAGTTCTTC.

This clone is a singleton in its sample. The chain couples TRBV18 to TRBJ1-1; D unclear. There are 12 residues in the CDR3. Trimming stripped 4 bases from V and 8 bases from J, with 11 bases between. Germline CDR1 is KGHSH and CDR2 is LQKENI. The DNA for the CDR3 is TGTGCCAGCTCACTAGAGATGCTCGAAGCTTTCTTT. It codes for CASSLEMLEAFF.

J is TRBJ1-4 and V is TRBV5-1; D perhaps matches TRBD1 (5 bases). Germline CDR1 is SGHRS and CDR2 is YFSETQ. The germline V and J ends were trimmed by 5 bases and 7 bases, with 33 bases remaining between them. CDR3 size: 20 residues. The DNA of the CDR3 is TGCGCCAGCAGTCCACACGGCGGGAGGACCGGGGGTTCTAGTACTGAAAAACTGTTTTTT. It codes for CASSPHGGRTGGSSTEKLFF. Drawing the rest from reference TRBV5-1 and TRBJ1-4, the complete variable domain is KAGVTQTPRYLIKTRGQQVTLSCSPISGHRSVSWYQQTPGQGLQFLFEYFSETQRNKGNFPGRFSGRQFSNSRSEMNVSTLELGDSALYLCASSPHGGRTGGSSTEKLFFGSGTQLSVL.

This clone was seen just once. The V call is TRBV7-5, the J call TRBJ2-1; TRBD2 reflects the table's D call only, with no check against the DNA. TRBV7-5 has pseudogene status. The CDR3 totals 16 residues. This CDR3 is CASSSPFSGTNNEQFF. CDR3 coding DNA: TGTGCCAGCAGCTCACCATTCTCCGGGACTAACAATGAGCAGTTCTTC.

This chain joins TRBV18 and TRBJ1-2; 10 nucleotides align to TRBD1. The junction had 6 bases not matched to a gene; V was cut back by 1 base and J by 4 bases. The CDR3 spans 16 residues. Germline-derived CDR1 and CDR2 are KGHSH and LQKENI. The CDR3 coding sequence is TGTGCCAGCTCACCACTCGACAGGGGGCTCGGCTATGGCTACACCTTC. Its translation is CASSPLDRGLGYGYTF.

The gene calls are TRBV30 and TRBJ2-5, with TRBD1 matching over 10 bases. The ends lost 8 bases at V and 5 bases at J; junction bases unmatched: 14. The germline V gene encodes CDR1 GTSNPN and CDR2 SVGIG (reference sequence). This CDR3 region has 15 residues. The CDR3 DNA reads TGTGCCGGGACTCGACGGGACAGGGGAATGGAGACCCAGTACTTC. Its protein is CAGTRRDRGMETQYF.

The chain employs TRBV19 and TRBJ1-1; D might be TRBD1 (5 bases). CDR3 length: 16 amino acids. Trimming removed 3 bases at V and 2 bases at J, with 16 bases between. Per germline, CDR1 LNHDA and CDR2 SQIVND (reference sequence). The CDR3 region is CASSIRVREGNTEAFF. As DNA, the CDR3 is TGTGCCAGTAGTATCAGGGTGCGGGAAGGAAACACTGAAGCTTTCTTT.

This clone was found a few times. The rearrangement uses TRBV11-3 and TRBJ1-1, with D possibly TRBD1 on 6 matching bases. Between the trimmed V and J ends, which lost 2 bases and 1 base, there was a span of 8 bases. The germline CDR1 and CDR2 sequences are SGHNT and YENEEA. The CDR3 extends over 14 amino acids. The CDR3 region is CASSLQGPNTEAFF. The CDR3 nucleotides are TGTGCCAGCAGCTTACAGGGGCCGAACACTGAAGCTTTCTTT.

The chain combines TRBV5-1 with TRBJ2-3; TRBD1 is a possible D gene (5 bases). Trimming stripped 0 bases from V and 3 bases from J, with 14 bases between. In germline, CDR1 is SGHRS, CDR2 YFSETQ. This CDR3 spans 16 amino acids. CDR3 residues: CASSLAPGFRTDTQYF. Here the CDR3 DNA reads TGCGCCAGCAGCTTGGCCCCAGGGTTCAGGACAGATACGCAGTATTTT.

The sample holds one count of this clone. The V and J genes are TRBV19 and TRBJ1-1; D is uncertain. Germline CDR1 LNHDA, CDR2 SQIVND (reference sequence). The V end lost 10 bases, the J end lost 4 bases, and 16 bases lay between the germline ends. The CDR3 runs 13 residues. The CDR3: CATRRLGGTEAFF. CDR3 nucleotides: TGTGCCACCCGACGTTTGGGAGGCACTGAAGCTTTCTTT.

This clone was counted between two and nine times. The chain employs TRBV30 and TRBJ1-2; D uncertain. The germline gives CDR1 GTSNPN, CDR2 SVGIG (reference sequence). The CDR3 has 14 residues. V shed 5 bases and J shed 4 bases, with 17 bases lying between them. CDR3 loop: CAWARRVELYGYTF. CDR3 sequence (DNA): TGTGCCTGGGCCAGGAGGGTAGAACTCTATGGCTACACCTTC.

This clone was counted only a few times. The CDR3 loop is CSVDRREGRDTQYF. In nucleotides, the CDR3 is TGCAGCGTTGACAGGCGGGAGGGCCGAGATACGCAGTATTTT. V gene TRBV29-1 combines with J gene TRBJ2-3, with 9 bases that match TRBD2. The CDR3 totals 14 residues. The germline gives CDR1 SQVTM, CDR2 ANQGSEA. J was trimmed by 5 bases and V by 3 bases; bases with no gene match: 6.

In its sample, this clone was seen a few times. The CDR3 coding sequence is TGTGCCAGCTCACCATTGGGGGATGTCTATAATTCACCCCTCCACTTT. Amino acid sequence: CASSPLGDVYNSPLHF. J is TRBJ1-6 and V is TRBV18; possible D gene TRBD1, 5 bases. Between the trimmed V and J ends, which lost 2 bases and 3 bases, there was a span of 11 bases. This CDR3 is 16 amino acids long. Germline V gene sequence: CDR1 KGHSH, CDR2 LQKENI.

The chain couples TRBV12-5 to TRBJ2-2, with TRBD1 matching 7 bases. CDR1 and CDR2 (germline): LGHNT, FRNRAP. The CDR3 spans 17 residues. Losses at the gene ends were 4 bases for V and 1 base for J; bases not matched to a gene: 9. CDR3 sequence: CASGSRTGSMNTGELFF. The CDR3, as DNA: TGTGCTAGTGGTTCTAGGACAGGTTCGATGAACACCGGGGAGCTGTTTTTT.

The table lists this clone with a count of one. The V and J genes are TRBV25-1 and TRBJ2-3; weak D call: TRBD2 (7 bases). The CDR3 runs 16 residues. Germline lookup yields CDR1 MGHDK and CDR2 SYGVNS. Trimming stripped 1 base from V and 2 bases from J, with 13 bases between. CDR3 DNA sequence: TGTGCCAGCAGTGAATCTAGGGGGGGATACACAGATACGCAGTATTTT. Protein: CASSESRGGYTDTQYF.

The chain is built from TRBV28 and TRBJ2-3; no reliable D call. CDR1 MDHEN and CDR2 SYDVKM come from the germline V gene. CDR3 length: 15 residues. V was cut by 8 bases and J by 1 base, with 16 bases left in between. The CDR3 DNA reads TGTGCCAGCGATCGCGGTCCTACCCGCACAGATACGCAGTATTTT. Its translation is CASDRGPTRTDTQYF. The whole variable domain, remainder taken from reference TRBV28 and TRBJ2-3, is DVKVTQSSRYLVKRTGEKVFLECVQDMDHENMFWYRQDPGLGLRLIYFSYDVKMKEKGDIPEGYSVSREKKERFSLILESASTNQTSMYLCASDRGPTRTDTQYFGPGTRLTVL.

There are a few counts of this clone. The V call is TRBV10-2, the J call TRBJ2-1, with TRBD2 as a possible D gene (8 bases). With 8 bases removed from V and 0 bases from J, the gap between germline ends came to 20 bases. The germline V gene encodes CDR1 WSHSY and CDR2 SAAADI. The CDR3 covers 17 residues. CDR3 sequence reads: CASLGRGREDSYNEQFF. For the CDR3, the DNA is TGCGCCAGCCTGGGGAGGGGGCGGGAGGACTCCTACAATGAGCAGTTCTTC.

This chain uses TRBV9 with TRBJ2-4, with TRBD1 matching over 8 bases. The CDR3 totals 15 residues. Trimming took 5 bases from V and 8 from J; bases not matched to a gene: 12. Germline V CDR1 and CDR2: SGDLS, YYNGEE. The CDR3 here is CASRGRTGGGDIQYF. DNA of the CDR3: TGTGCCAGCAGGGGACGCACAGGGGGAGGCGACATTCAGTACTTC.

The CDR3 spells CASRGQGWVYTF. The CDR3 DNA follows: TGTGCCAGCAGAGGACAGGGATGGGTTTACACCTTC. The chain recombines TRBV14 with TRBJ1-2, with 8 nucleotides matching TRBD1. The CDR3 runs 12 residues. J lost 11 bases, V lost 6 bases, and 8 bases had no gene match. Germline lookup yields CDR1 SGHDN and CDR2 FVKESK.

The chain links TRBV15 to TRBJ1-3, with D tentatively TRBD1 (6 bases). V was pared by 8 bases and J by 0 bases, with 11 bases between. The germline CDR1 and CDR2 sequences are LNHNV and YYDKDF (reference sequence). The CDR3 is 14 residues long. In DNA, the CDR3 is TGTGCCACCGGACAGCACCTCTCTGGAAACACCATATATTTT. The encoded protein is CATGQHLSGNTIYF.

V usage is TRBV14 and J usage is TRBJ1-2; D uncertain. The CDR3 runs to 13 residues. Germline lookup yields CDR1 SGHDN and CDR2 FVKESK. V dropped 2 bases and J dropped 4 bases, with 8 bases sitting between them. CDR3 amino acids: CASSQQYLYGYTF. The CDR3 DNA reads as TGTGCCAGCAGCCAACAGTACCTCTATGGCTACACCTTC. The complete variable domain, with remaining parts taken from reference TRBV14 and TRBJ1-2, reads EAGVTQFPSHSVIEKGQTVTLRCDPISGHDNLYWYRRVMGKEIKFLLHFVKESKQDESGMPNNRFLAERTGGTYSTLKVQPAELEDSGVYFCASSQQYLYGYTFGSGTRLTVV.